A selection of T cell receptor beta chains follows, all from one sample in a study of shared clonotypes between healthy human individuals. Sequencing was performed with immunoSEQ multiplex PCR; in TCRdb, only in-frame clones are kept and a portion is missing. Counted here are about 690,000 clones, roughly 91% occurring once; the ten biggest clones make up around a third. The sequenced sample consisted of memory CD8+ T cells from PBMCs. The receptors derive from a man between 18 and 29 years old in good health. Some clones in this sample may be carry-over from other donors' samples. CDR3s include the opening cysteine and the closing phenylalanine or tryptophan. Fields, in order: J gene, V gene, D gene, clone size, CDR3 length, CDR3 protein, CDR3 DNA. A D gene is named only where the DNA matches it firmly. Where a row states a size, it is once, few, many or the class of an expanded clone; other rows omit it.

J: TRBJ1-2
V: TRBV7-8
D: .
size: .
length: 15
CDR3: CASSLLGGKWDGYTF
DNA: TGTGCCAGCAGCTTACTGGGCGGAAAATGGGATGGCTACACCTTC

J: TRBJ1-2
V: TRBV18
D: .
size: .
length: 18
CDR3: CASSPGPGHVNYGVGYTF
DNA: TGTGCCAGCTCCCCGGGGCCGGGACATGTTAACTATGGTGTCGGCTACACCTTC

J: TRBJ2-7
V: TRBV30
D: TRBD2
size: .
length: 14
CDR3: CAWSMVGLHYEQYF
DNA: TGTGCCTGGAGTATGGTGGGACTACACTACGAGCAGTACTTC

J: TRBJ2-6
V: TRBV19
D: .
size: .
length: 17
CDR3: CASSPSARRYGANVLTF
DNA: TGTGCCAGTAGCCCTTCGGCCCGCCGGTATGGGGCCAACGTCCTGACTTTC

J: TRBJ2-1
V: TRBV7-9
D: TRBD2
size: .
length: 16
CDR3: CASSPLAGGAYNEQFF
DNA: TGTGCCAGCAGCCCCCTAGCGGGAGGGGCTTACAATGAGCAGTTCTTC

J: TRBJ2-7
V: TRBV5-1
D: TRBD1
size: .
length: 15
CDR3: CASKDGQGSSYEQYF
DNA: TGCGCCAGCAAAGATGGACAGGGTAGTTCCTACGAGCAGTACTTC

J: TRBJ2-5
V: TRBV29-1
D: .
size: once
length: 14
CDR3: CSVGTHREKETQYF
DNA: TGCAGCGTTGGCACTCACAGGGAAAAAGAGACCCAGTACTTC

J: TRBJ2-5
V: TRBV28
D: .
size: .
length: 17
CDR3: CASRPPSRDTYQETQYF
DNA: TGTGCCAGCAGACCTCCTTCCCGGGACACGTACCAAGAGACCCAGTACTTC

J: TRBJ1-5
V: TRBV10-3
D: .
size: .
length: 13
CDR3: CAIMRDSNQPQHF
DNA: TGTGCCATCATGAGGGATAGCAATCAGCCCCAGCATTTT

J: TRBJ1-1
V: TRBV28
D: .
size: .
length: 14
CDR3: CASREAVGGYEAFF
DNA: TGTGCCAGCAGGGAGGCAGTCGGAGGGTATGAAGCTTTCTTT

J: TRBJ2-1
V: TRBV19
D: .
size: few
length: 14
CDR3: CASSFREIYNEQFF
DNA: TGTGCCAGTAGTTTTCGGGAGATCTACAATGAGCAGTTCTTC

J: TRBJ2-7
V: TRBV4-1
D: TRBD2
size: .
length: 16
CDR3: CASSQVLTSGRYEQYF
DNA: TGCGCCAGCAGCCAAGTTTTGACTAGCGGGAGGTACGAGCAGTACTTC

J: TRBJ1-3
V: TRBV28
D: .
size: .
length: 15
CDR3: CASSFIGETGNTIYF
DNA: TGTGCCAGCAGTTTCATTGGGGAAACTGGAAACACCATATATTTT

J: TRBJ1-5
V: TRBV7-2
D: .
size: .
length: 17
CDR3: CASSLIGAAYSNQPQHF
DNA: TGTGCCAGCAGCTTAATCGGGGCCGCCTATAGCAATCAGCCCCAGCATTTT

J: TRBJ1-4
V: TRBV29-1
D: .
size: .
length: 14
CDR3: CSAKVGGTNEKLFF
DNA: TGCAGCGCAAAAGTTGGGGGGACTAATGAAAAACTGTTTTTT

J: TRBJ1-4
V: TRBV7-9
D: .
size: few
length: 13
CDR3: CASSLVANEKLFF
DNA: TGTGCCAGCAGCTTAGTTGCTAATGAAAAACTGTTTTTT

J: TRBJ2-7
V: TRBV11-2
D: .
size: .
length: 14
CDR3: CASSLDPRSYEQYF
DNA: TGTGCCAGCAGCTTAGACCCCCGGTCCTACGAGCAGTACTTC

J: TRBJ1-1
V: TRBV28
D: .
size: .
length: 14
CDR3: CASNNPPVNTEAFF
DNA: TGTGCCAGCAACAATCCCCCAGTTAACACTGAAGCTTTCTTT

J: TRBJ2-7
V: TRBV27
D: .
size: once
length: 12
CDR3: CASTMRTYEQYF
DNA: TGTGCCAGCACCATGAGGACCTACGAGCAGTACTTC

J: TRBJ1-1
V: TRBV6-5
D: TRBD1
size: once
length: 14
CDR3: CASSPRTGGTEAFF
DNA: TGTGCCAGCAGTCCCCGGACAGGGGGCACTGAAGCTTTCTTT

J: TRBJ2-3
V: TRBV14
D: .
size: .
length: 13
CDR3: CASSQSKADTQYF
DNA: TGTGCCAGCAGCCAGTCCAAAGCAGATACGCAGTATTTT

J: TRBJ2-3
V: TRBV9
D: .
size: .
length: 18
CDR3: CASSEGPLGSAFTDTQYF
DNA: TGTGCCAGCAGCGAGGGGCCGTTGGGTAGCGCCTTCACAGATACGCAGTATTTT